This T cell receptor beta chain was captured by sequencing in a study of blood T cell repertoires in COVID-19. Germline-derived CDR1 and CDR2 are SGHAT and FQNNGV. V was cut by 0 bases and J by 3 bases, with 9 bases left in between. This CDR3 is 14 amino acids long. The count of this clone is one. Profiling relied on immunoSEQ multiplex PCR, and the TCRdb table lists in-frame clones only, not all of them. The table lists some 140,000 clones, roughly 72% of them singletons, with under 14% in the top ten. The sequencing sample was made of peripheral blood. The rearrangement links TRBV11-2 to TRBJ2-7, with D tentatively TRBD1 (6 bases). The TCR originated in a human donor in a cohort sampled during active COVID-19. The CDR3 nucleotides are TGTGCCAGCAGCTTAGATAAAGGGGGCTACGAGCAGTACTTC. It yields the protein CASSLDKGGYEQYF.